This TCR beta chain was recorded in a study of diagnostic markers for celiac disease (dated by TCRdb to between 2020 and 2021). No count is given, but going by its frequency this clonotype is medium-sized (0.01 to 0.1%). Its antigen is still unknown. Taken from the germline V gene (reference sequence), the CDR1 and CDR2 loops are SEHNR and FQNEAQ. The CDR3 holds 15 amino acids from the cysteine to the phenylalanine. There is no recorded DNA. Instrument on record: Illumina MiSeq. TCRdb reprocessed the reads, so every CDR3 protein sequence counts as one entry and DNA is not shown. The sample table records more than 1,200 distinct CDR3 sequences. About 15% of the sample is taken by the ten largest.

The specimen sequenced was either unsorted cells or a sorted T cell fraction (not recorded which). The receptor comes from a human donor. The rearranged segments are TRBV7-9 and TRBJ2-3; TCRdb's D call of TRBD1 is untestable without DNA. The encoded CDR3 is CASSRARDTTDTQYF.